This T cell receptor (beta chain) was sequenced for a study of CD8 T cells in ankylosing spondylitis. Points from the study as a whole: A TCR beta motif of eight or nine highly homologous variants seemed to mark ankylosing spondylitis blood. The disease-linked clones had a CD8+ phenotype and low blood frequencies. Significant enrichment of disease-linked clones was reported in matched ankylosing spondylitis synovial fluid.

This clonotype was counted only a few times. What it binds is unknown. The CDR3 totals 15 residues. CDR1 and CDR2 from the germline V gene are SQVTM and ANQGSEA. Trimming removed 6 bases from V and 0 bases from J, with 15 bases in between. Making the TCR beta libraries involved quantitative 5'-RACE with molecular barcodes. MiXCR was run by TCRdb on the 5' RACE reads, yielding one entry per CDR3 protein. The repertoire has over 450,000 distinct CDR3 sequences, approximately 11% of them found once; the top ten carry 6.8%. Sequencing was done on a sample of blood, either unsorted or a sorted T cell fraction (not recorded which). This clonotype was sampled from a male donor with ankylosing spondylitis. The chain links TRBV29-1 to TRBJ2-1; D may be TRBD1 or TRBD2 (5 bases each). CDR3 in amino acids: CSVAGGGGSYNEQFF. In DNA form, the CDR3 reads TGCAGCGTGGCGGGTGGGGGTGGCTCCTACAATGAGCAGTTCTTC.